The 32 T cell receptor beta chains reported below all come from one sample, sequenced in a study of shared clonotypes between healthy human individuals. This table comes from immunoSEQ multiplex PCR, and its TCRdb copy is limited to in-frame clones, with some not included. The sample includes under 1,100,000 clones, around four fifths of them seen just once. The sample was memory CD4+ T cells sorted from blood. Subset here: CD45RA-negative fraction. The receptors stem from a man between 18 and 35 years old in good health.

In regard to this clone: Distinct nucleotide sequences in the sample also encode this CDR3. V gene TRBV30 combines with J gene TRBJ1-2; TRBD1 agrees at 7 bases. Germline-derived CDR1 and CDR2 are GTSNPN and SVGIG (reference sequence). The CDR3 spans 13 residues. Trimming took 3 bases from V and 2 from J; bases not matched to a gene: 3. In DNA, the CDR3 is TGTGCCTGGAGCCTAGGGGGCAACTATGGCTACACCTTC. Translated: CAWSLGGNYGYTF.

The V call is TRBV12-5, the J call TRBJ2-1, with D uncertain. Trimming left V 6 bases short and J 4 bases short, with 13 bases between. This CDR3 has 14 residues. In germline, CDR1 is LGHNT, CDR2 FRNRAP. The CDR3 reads CASGGVTNYNEQFF. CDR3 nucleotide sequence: TGTGCTAGTGGCGGTGTGACAAATTACAATGAGCAGTTCTTC.

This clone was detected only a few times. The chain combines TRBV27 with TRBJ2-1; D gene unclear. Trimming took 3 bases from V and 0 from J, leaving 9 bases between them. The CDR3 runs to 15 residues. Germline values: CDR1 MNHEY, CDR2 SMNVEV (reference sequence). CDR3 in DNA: TGTGCCAGCAGTTTTTGGGTAGCCTCCTACAATGAGCAGTTCTTC. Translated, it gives CASSFWVASYNEQFF.

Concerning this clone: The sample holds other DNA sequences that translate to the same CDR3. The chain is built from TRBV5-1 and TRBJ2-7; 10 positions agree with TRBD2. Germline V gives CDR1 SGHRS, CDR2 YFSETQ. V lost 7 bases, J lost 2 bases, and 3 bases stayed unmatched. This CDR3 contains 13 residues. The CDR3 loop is CASRTSGTYEQYF. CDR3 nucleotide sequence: TGCGCCAGCCGGACTAGCGGCACCTACGAGCAGTACTTC.

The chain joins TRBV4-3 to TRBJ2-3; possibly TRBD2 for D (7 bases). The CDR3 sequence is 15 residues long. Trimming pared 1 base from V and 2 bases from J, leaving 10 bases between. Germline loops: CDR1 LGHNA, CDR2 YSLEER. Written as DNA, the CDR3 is TGCGCCAGCAGCCAAGGGGGGGGCCCCACAGATACGCAGTATTTT. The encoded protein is CASSQGGGPTDTQYF.

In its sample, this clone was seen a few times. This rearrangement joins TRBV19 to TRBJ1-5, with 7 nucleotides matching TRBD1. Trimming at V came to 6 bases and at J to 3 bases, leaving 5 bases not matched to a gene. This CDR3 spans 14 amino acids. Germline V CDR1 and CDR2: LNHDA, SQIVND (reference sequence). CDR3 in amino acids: CASRPGQFNQPQHF. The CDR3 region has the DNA TGTGCCAGTAGACCGGGACAGTTCAATCAGCCCCAGCATTTT.

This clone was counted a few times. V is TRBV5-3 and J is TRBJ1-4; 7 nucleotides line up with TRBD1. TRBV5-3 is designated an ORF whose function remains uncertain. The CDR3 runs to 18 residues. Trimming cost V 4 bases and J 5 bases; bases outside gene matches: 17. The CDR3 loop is CARSKIQGPLGGNEKLFF. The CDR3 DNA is TGTGCCAGAAGCAAGATACAGGGGCCGCTCGGTGGAAATGAAAAACTGTTTTTT.

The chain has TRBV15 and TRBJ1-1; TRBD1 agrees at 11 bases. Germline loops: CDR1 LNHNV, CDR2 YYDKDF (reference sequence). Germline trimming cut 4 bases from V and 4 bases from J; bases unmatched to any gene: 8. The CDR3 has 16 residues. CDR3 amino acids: CATSKDRGQTLTEAFF. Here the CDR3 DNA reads TGTGCCACCAGCAAGGACAGGGGGCAGACCCTCACTGAAGCTTTCTTT.

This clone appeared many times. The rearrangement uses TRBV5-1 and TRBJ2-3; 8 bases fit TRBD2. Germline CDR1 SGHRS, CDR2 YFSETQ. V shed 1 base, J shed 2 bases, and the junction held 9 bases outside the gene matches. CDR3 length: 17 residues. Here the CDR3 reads CASSLRVRGATTDTQYF. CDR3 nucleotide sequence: TGCGCCAGCAGCTTGAGGGTGCGGGGGGCAACCACAGATACGCAGTATTTT.

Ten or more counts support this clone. The CDR3, as DNA: TGCGCCAGCAGTGAGCCCGGACAGGGAGGCTCCTACGAGCAGTACTTC. Its protein is CASSEPGQGGSYEQYF. V and J are TRBV10-2 and TRBJ2-7; 8 nucleotides match TRBD1. Trimming removed 2 bases from V and 0 bases from J; junction bases left unmatched: 6. Germline-derived CDR1 and CDR2 are WSHSY and SAAADI. CDR3 length: 16 amino acids.

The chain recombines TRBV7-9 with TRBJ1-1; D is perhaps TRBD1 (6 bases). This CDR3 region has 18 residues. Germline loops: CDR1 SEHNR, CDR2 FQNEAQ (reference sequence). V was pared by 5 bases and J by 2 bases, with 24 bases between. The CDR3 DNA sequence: TGTGCCAGCAGCCCCCCCAGTGTGGGGGCCGGGGGAAACACTGAAGCTTTCTTT. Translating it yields CASSPPSVGAGGNTEAFF. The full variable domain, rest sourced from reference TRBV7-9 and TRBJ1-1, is DTGVSQNPRHKITKRGQNVTFRCDPISEHNRLYWYRQTLGQGPEFLTYFQNEAQLEKSRLLSDRFSAERPKGSFSTLEIQRTEQGDSAMYLCASSPPSVGAGGNTEAFFGQGTRLTVV.

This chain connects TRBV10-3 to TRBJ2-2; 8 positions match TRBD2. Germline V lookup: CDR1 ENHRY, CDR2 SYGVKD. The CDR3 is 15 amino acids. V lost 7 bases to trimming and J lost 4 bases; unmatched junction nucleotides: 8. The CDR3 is CAINPGGAGTGELFF. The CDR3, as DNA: TGTGCCATCAACCCGGGGGGGGCCGGCACCGGGGAGCTGTTTTTT.

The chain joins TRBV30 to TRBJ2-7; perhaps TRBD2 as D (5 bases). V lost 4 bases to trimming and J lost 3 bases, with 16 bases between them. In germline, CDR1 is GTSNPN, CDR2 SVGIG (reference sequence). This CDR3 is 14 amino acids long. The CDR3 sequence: CAWMPPGTNYEQYF. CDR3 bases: TGTGCCTGGATGCCGCCGGGAACCAACTACGAGCAGTACTTC. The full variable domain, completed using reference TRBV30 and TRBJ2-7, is SQTIHQWPATLVQPVGSPLSLECTVEGTSNPNLYWYRQAAGRGLQLLFYSVGIGQISSEVPQNLSASRPQDRQFILSSKKLLLSDSGFYLCAWMPPGTNYEQYFGPGTRLTVT.

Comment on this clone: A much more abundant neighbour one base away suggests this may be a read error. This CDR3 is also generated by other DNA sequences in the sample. The CDR3 loop reads CASSFQGNTEAFF. The CDR3 nucleotides read TGTGCCAGCAGCTTCCAGGGGAACACTGAAGCTTTCTTT. This chain connects TRBV5-4 to TRBJ1-1; D is perhaps TRBD1 (5 bases). This CDR3 comprises 13 residues. The germline V gene encodes CDR1 SGHNT and CDR2 YYREEE (reference sequence). The V and J ends lost 2 bases and 1 base respectively, with 6 bases between them. Supplemented by reference TRBV5-4 and TRBJ1-1, the full variable domain reads ETGVTQSPTHLIKTRGQQVTLRCSSQSGHNTVSWYQQALGQGPQFIFQYYREEENGRGNFPPRFSGLQFPNYSSELNVNALELDDSALYLCASSFQGNTEAFFGQGTRLTVV.

Here the CDR3 reads CASGYSSGANVLTF. CDR3 coding DNA: TGTGCTAGCGGTTACAGCTCTGGGGCCAACGTCCTGACTTTC. This chain joins TRBV7-7 and TRBJ2-6, with D maybe TRBD2 (6 bases). This CDR3 has 14 residues. Germline V gene lookup returns CDR1 SSHAT and CDR2 FNYEAQ (reference sequence).

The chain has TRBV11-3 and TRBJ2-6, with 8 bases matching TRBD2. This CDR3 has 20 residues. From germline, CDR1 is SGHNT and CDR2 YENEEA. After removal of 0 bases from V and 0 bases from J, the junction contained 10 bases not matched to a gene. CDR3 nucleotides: TGTGCCAGCAGCTTAGAAGGACTAGCTATATACTTCTCTGGGGCCAACGTCCTGACTTTC. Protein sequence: CASSLEGLAIYFSGANVLTF.

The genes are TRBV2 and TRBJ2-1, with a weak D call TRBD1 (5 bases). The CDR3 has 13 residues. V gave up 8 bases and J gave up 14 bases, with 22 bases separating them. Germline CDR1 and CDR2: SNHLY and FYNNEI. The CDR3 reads CASVPAELGREFF. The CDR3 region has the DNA TGTGCCAGCGTCCCGGCCGAATTGGGGCGTGAGTTCTTC.

CDR3 region: CASSPFFSTDTQYF. The CDR3 bases are TGCGCCAGCAGCCCCTTTTTTAGCACAGATACGCAGTATTTT. This chain links TRBV5-1 with TRBJ2-3; D is ambiguous. This CDR3 has 14 residues. V was pared by 4 bases and J by 0 bases, with 9 bases between. Germline CDR1 reads SGHRS; CDR2 reads YFSETQ.

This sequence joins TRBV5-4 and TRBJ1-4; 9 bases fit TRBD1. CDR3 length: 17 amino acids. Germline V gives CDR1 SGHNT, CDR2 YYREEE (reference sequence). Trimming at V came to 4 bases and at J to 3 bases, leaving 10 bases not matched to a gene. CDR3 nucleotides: TGTGCCAGCAGCCCTGGGACAGGGTTGGAGGCTAATGAAAAACTGTTTTTT. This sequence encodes CASSPGTGLEANEKLFF. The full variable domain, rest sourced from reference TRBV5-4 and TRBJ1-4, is ETGVTQSPTHLIKTRGQQVTLRCSSQSGHNTVSWYQQALGQGPQFIFQYYREEENGRGNFPPRFSGLQFPNYSSELNVNALELDDSALYLCASSPGTGLEANEKLFFGSGTQLSVL.

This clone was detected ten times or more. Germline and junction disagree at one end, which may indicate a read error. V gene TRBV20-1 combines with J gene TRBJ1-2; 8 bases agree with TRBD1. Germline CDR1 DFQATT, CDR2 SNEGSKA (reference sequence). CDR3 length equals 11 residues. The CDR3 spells CSAAQGALTRF. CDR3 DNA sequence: TGCAGTGCAGCGCAGGGGGCCTTAACTCGCTTC.

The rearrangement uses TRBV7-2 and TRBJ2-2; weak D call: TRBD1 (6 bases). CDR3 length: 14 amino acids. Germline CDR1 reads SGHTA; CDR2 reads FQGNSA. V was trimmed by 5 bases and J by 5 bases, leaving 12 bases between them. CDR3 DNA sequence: TGTGCCAGCAGCCTTTATCAGGGGACCGGGGAGCTGTTTTTT. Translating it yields CASSLYQGTGELFF. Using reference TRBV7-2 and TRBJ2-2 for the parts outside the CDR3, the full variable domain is GAGVSQSPSNKVTEKGKDVELRCDPISGHTALYWYRQSLGQGLEFLIYFQGNSAPDKSGLPSDRFSAERTGGSVSTLTIQRTQQEDSAVYLCASSLYQGTGELFFGEGSRLTVL.

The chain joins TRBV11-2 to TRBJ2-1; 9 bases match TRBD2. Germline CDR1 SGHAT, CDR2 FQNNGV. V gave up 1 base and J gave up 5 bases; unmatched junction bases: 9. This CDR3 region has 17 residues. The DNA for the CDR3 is TGTGCCAGCAGCTTAGGGAGTCTAGCGGGGTTTAACAATGAGCAGTTCTTC. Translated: CASSLGSLAGFNNEQFF. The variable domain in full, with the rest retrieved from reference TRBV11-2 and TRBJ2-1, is EAGVAQSPRYKIIEKRQSVAFWCNPISGHATLYWYQQILGQGPKLLIQFQNNGVVDDSQLPKDRFSAERLKGVDSTLKIQPAKLEDSAVYLCASSLGSLAGFNNEQFFGPGTRLTVL.

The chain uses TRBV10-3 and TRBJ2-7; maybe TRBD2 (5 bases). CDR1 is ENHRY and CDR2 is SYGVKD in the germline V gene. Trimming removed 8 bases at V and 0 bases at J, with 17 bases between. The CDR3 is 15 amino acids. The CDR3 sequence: CAISAGETNSYEQYF. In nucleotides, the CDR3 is TGTGCCATCTCGGCGGGTGAGACTAACTCCTACGAGCAGTACTTC.

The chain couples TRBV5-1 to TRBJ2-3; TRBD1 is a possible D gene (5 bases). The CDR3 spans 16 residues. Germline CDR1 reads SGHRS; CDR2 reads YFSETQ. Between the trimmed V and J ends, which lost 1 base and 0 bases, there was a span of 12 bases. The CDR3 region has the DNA TGCGCCAGCAGCTTGTTAAGGACATTCAGCACAGATACGCAGTATTTT. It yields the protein CASSLLRTFSTDTQYF.

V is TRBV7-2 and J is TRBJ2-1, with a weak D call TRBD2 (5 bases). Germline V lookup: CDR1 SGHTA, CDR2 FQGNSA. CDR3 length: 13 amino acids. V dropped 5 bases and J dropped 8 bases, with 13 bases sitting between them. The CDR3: CASSRGMDDEQFF. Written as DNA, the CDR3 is TGTGCCAGCAGCCGAGGGATGGACGATGAGCAGTTCTTC.

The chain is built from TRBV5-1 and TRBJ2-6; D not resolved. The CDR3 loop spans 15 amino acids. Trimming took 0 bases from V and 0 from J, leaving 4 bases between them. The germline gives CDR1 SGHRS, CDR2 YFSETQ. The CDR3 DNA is TGCGCCAGCAGCTTGGAAAACTCTGGGGCCAACGTCCTGACTTTC. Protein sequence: CASSLENSGANVLTF. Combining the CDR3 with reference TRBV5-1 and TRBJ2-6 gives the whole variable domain KAGVTQTPRYLIKTRGQQVTLSCSPISGHRSVSWYQQTPGQGLQFLFEYFSETQRNKGNFPGRFSGRQFSNSRSEMNVSTLELGDSALYLCASSLENSGANVLTFGAGSRLTVL.

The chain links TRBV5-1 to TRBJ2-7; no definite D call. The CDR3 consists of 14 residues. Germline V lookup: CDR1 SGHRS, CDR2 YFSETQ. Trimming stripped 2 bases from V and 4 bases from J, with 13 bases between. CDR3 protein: CASSFSDGRYEQYF. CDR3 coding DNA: TGCGCCAGCAGCTTTTCGGACGGAAGATACGAGCAGTACTTC.

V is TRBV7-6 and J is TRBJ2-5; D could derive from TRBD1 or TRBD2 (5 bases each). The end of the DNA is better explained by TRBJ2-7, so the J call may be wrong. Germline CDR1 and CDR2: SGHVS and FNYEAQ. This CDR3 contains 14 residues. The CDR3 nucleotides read TGTGCCAGCAGCAACGGGGCCCTCGCCTACGAGCAGTACTTC. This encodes CASSNGALAYEQYF.

The CDR3 sequence: CASSIGGGGGQQYF. The DNA for the CDR3 is TGTGCCAGTAGTATTGGCGGAGGGGGCGGGCAGCAGTACTTC. V is TRBV19 and J is TRBJ2-7; maybe TRBD1 (7 bases). Trimming cost V 3 bases and J 8 bases, with 17 bases left between them. From germline, CDR1 is LNHDA and CDR2 SQIVND (reference sequence). The CDR3 contains 14 residues. The full variable domain, rest sourced from reference TRBV19 and TRBJ2-7, is DGGITQSPKYLFRKEGQNVTLSCEQNLNHDAMYWYRQDPGQGLRLIYYSQIVNDFQKGDIAEGYSVSREKKESFPLTVTSAQKNPTAFYLCASSIGGGGGQQYFGPGTRLTVT.

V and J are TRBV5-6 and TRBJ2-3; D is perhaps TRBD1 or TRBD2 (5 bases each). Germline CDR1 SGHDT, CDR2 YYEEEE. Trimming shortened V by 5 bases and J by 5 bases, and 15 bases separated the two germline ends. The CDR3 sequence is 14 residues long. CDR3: CASSSGRAQDTQYF. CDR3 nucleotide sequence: TGTGCCAGCAGTTCGGGGCGGGCCCAAGATACGCAGTATTTT. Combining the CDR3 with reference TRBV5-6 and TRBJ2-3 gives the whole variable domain DAGVTQSPTHLIKTRGQQVTLRCSPKSGHDTVSWYQQALGQGPQFIFQYYEEEERQRGNFPDRFSGHQFPNYSSELNVNALLLGDSALYLCASSSGRAQDTQYFGPGTRLTVL.

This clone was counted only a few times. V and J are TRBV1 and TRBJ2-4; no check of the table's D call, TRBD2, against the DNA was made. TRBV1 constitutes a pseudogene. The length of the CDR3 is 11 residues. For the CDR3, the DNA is TGCACCAGTCCCTGGAGGGGCAGACAGTACTTC. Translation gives CTSPWRGRQYF.

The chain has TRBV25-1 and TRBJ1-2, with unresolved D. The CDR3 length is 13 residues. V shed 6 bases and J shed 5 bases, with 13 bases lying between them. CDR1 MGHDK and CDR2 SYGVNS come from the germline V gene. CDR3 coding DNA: TGTGCCAGCAGGACCGATTTGGGGTATGGCTACACCTTC. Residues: CASRTDLGYGYTF.